Presented here are 21 T cell receptor beta chains from one specimen sequenced in a study of blood T cell repertoires in COVID-19. Data came from immunoSEQ multiplex PCR; TCRdb stores just in-frame clones and leaves some out. The sample shows about 33,000 clones, around 90% of them seen only once. The sample was peripheral blood. These receptors were obtained from a human donor in a cohort sampled during active COVID-19.

This clone was seen only once. The rearrangement joins TRBV6-5 to TRBJ1-2; D gene unclear. V dropped 6 bases and J dropped 8 bases, with 22 bases sitting between them. CDR3 length: 15 amino acids. Germline values: CDR1 MNHEY, CDR2 SVGAGI. The CDR3 spells CASSPREGSSRGYTF. The DNA of the CDR3 is TGTGCCAGCAGCCCCCGAGAGGGTTCCTCTAGGGGCTACACCTTC.

The chain combines TRBV2 with TRBJ1-3; maybe TRBD1 (5 bases). Germline CDR1 and CDR2: SNHLY and FYNNEI. V gave up 7 bases and J gave up 4 bases, with 14 bases separating them. CDR3 size: 14 residues. The CDR3 region has the DNA TGTGCCAGCAACGAAGTGGGGCTCGGAAACACCATATATTTT. Its protein product is CASNEVGLGNTIYF.

CDR3 region: CASTSPGQSNYGYTF. The CDR3 DNA sequence: TGTGCCAGCACCTCCCCTGGGCAGTCTAACTATGGCTACACCTTC. J is TRBJ1-2 and V is TRBV6-5; D gene ambiguous. Germline CDR1 reads MNHEY; CDR2 reads SVGAGI. V was clipped by 7 bases and J by 0 bases, with 15 bases between them. The CDR3 runs to 15 residues.

The chain combines TRBV7-9 with TRBJ2-6; D gene ambiguous. The CDR3 covers 15 residues. Trimming stripped 5 bases from V and 0 bases from J, with 8 bases between. CDR1 and CDR2 from the germline V gene are SEHNR and FQNEAQ (reference sequence). The CDR3 coding sequence is TGTGCCAGCAGCCCCCATAGCTCTGGGGCCAACGTCCTGACTTTC. It yields the protein CASSPHSSGANVLTF. Filled out from reference TRBV7-9 and TRBJ2-6, the complete variable domain reads DTGVSQNPRHKITKRGQNVTFRCDPISEHNRLYWYRQTLGQGPEFLTYFQNEAQLEKSRLLSDRFSAERPKGSFSTLEIQRTEQGDSAMYLCASSPHSSGANVLTFGAGSRLTVL.

The rearrangement joins TRBV7-2 to TRBJ2-7; the match to TRBD2 covers 8 bases. Per the germline V gene, CDR1 is SGHTA and CDR2 is FQGNSA. V lost 5 bases and J lost 0; bases outside the gene matches: 6. This CDR3 contains 15 residues. CDR3 residues: CASSPLAESSYEQYF. CDR3 DNA sequence: TGTGCCAGCAGCCCACTAGCGGAAAGCTCCTACGAGCAGTACTTC.

The CDR3 DNA is TGTGCCAGCAGCTCGGACATTGGAGATACGCAGTATTTT. Translated, it gives CASSSDIGDTQYF. V and J are TRBV11-3 and TRBJ2-3, with a tentative D call TRBD1 (5 bases). Between the trimmed V and J ends, which lost 4 bases and 5 bases, there was a span of 10 bases. CDR1 SGHNT and CDR2 YENEEA come from the germline V gene. This CDR3 has 13 amino acids.

This sequence joins TRBV3-1 (or the pseudogene TRBV3-2) and TRBJ2-5; 11 bases agree with TRBD2. The germline CDR1 and CDR2 sequences are LGHDT and YNNKEL (reference sequence). The trim removed 4 bases at V and 4 bases at J, leaving 8 bases unmatched. This CDR3 is 16 amino acids long. CDR3 in DNA: TGTGCCAGCAGCCGTCTAGCGGGGGGAGCGTCAGAGACCCAGTACTTC. Its protein product is CASSRLAGGASETQYF.

This clone was observed once. The CDR3 bases are TGTGCCAGCAGCTTGGCCGGGAGCTCCTACAATGAGCAGTTCTTC. Its protein product is CASSLAGSSYNEQFF. The chain combines TRBV5-4 with TRBJ2-1; D is possibly TRBD2 (6 bases). Trimming took 0 bases from V and 0 from J, leaving 7 bases between them. The CDR3 spans 15 residues. The germline V gene encodes CDR1 SGHNT and CDR2 YYREEE (reference sequence).

This chain uses TRBV28 with TRBJ1-2; no reliable D call. V lost 6 bases, J lost 8 bases, and 19 bases lay in between. Germline V gene sequence: CDR1 MDHEN, CDR2 SYDVKM. The CDR3 is 14 residues long. The CDR3 loop is CASSLFAYTRGYTF. CDR3 DNA sequence: TGTGCCAGCAGCCTATTCGCCTATACGCGGGGCTACACCTTC.

The chain carries TRBV25-1 and TRBJ2-1; a weak D match, TRBD1 (5 bases). V was shortened by 5 bases and J by 12 bases, with 17 bases between the two germline ends. The germline V gene has CDR1 MGHDK and CDR2 SYGVNS. This CDR3 spans 13 amino acids. The CDR3 loop reads CASSYLDTPGQFF. Here the CDR3 DNA reads TGTGCCAGCAGTTACCTGGACACCCCAGGGCAGTTCTTC.

V is TRBV6-4 and J is TRBJ2-2, with 9 bases matching TRBD2. V lost 4 bases to trimming and J lost 5 bases; unmatched junction nucleotides: 2. The CDR3 totals 14 residues. CDR1 and CDR2 (germline): MRHNA, SNTAGT. The CDR3 loop reads CASSVAGETGELFF. CDR3 nucleotide sequence: TGTGCCAGCAGTGTAGCGGGGGAAACCGGGGAGCTGTTTTTT.

This clone showed up just once. The chain employs TRBV19 and TRBJ2-1, with 8 bases that match TRBD2. Germline trimming cut 6 bases from V and 5 bases from J; bases unmatched to any gene: 6. The CDR3 runs 14 residues. Germline V gene lookup returns CDR1 LNHDA and CDR2 SQIVND (reference sequence). CDR3 nucleotide sequence: TGTGCCAGTAGAGGGATCGGGGGGGACAATGAGCAGTTCTTC. Its protein is CASRGIGGDNEQFF. Supplemented by reference TRBV19 and TRBJ2-1, the full variable domain reads DGGITQSPKYLFRKEGQNVTLSCEQNLNHDAMYWYRQDPGQGLRLIYYSQIVNDFQKGDIAEGYSVSREKKESFPLTVTSAQKNPTAFYLCASRGIGGDNEQFFGPGTRLTVL.

This chain joins TRBV7-3 and TRBJ2-3; TRBD2 agrees at 15 bases. CDR1 is SGHTA, CDR2 FQGTGA, per germline. Trimming took 5 bases from V and 5 from J; bases not matched to a gene: 5. The CDR3 runs to 16 residues. The DNA of the CDR3 is TGTGCCAGCAGCCCTAAGGGACTAGCGGGAGGAGATACGCAGTATTTT. Protein product: CASSPKGLAGGDTQYF.

The chain links TRBV20-1 to TRBJ2-2, with D possibly being TRBD2 (6 bases). V lost 3 bases and J 5 bases, leaving 19 bases between the germline ends. Germline V lookup: CDR1 DFQATT, CDR2 SNEGSKA (reference sequence). The CDR3 consists of 16 residues. The CDR3 spells CSASLFGTSQTGELFF. For the CDR3, the DNA is TGCAGTGCTAGTTTATTCGGGACTTCACAGACCGGGGAGCTGTTTTTT.

This clone occurred a few times. The V and J genes are TRBV12-3 or TRBV12-4 and TRBJ2-7, with a possible D match to TRBD2 (6 bases). The V end was cut by 2 bases, the J end by 4 bases, with 9 bases between. The CDR3 runs 13 residues. This CDR3 reads CASSLTRGYEQYF. In nucleotides, the CDR3 is TGTGCCAGCAGTTTAACCCGGGGGTACGAGCAGTACTTC.

The V gene is TRBV25-1, the J gene TRBJ2-5; 7 positions match TRBD1. The J segment lost 5 bases and the V segment lost 4 bases, leaving 7 bases of the junction unmatched. Per the germline V gene, CDR1 is MGHDK and CDR2 is SYGVNS. CDR3 length equals 14 residues. The CDR3 DNA follows: TGTGCCAGCAGTGGCAGGGGGTGGGGGGAGACCCAGTACTTC. Amino acid sequence: CASSGRGWGETQYF.

The gene calls are TRBV6-5 and TRBJ2-7; tentatively, D is TRBD1 (5 bases). V lost 6 bases and J 6 bases, leaving 21 bases between the germline ends. This CDR3 comprises 15 residues. CDR1 MNHEY and CDR2 SVGAGI come from the germline V gene. Written as DNA, the CDR3 is TGTGCCAGCAGGCCAAACCCCGGCCAGGGATCCGAGCAGTACTTC. It encodes CASRPNPGQGSEQYF.

The chain joins TRBV7-9 to TRBJ1-2; D may be TRBD1 (6 bases). Trimming removed 5 bases from V and 6 bases from J, with 13 bases in between. Germline CDR1 SEHNR, CDR2 FQNEAQ (reference sequence). The CDR3 contains 13 residues. CDR3 residues: CASSRDRMDGYTF. As DNA, the CDR3 is TGTGCCAGCAGCCGCGACAGGATGGATGGCTACACCTTC.

The chain joins TRBV6-6 to TRBJ1-1; no firm D call. V dropped 7 bases and J dropped 5 bases, with 20 bases sitting between them. The CDR3 has 15 residues. Germline CDR1 MNHNY, CDR2 SVGAGI (reference sequence). The CDR3 loop reads CASIASFEGRTEAFF. CDR3 nucleotide sequence: TGTGCCAGCATTGCCTCCTTCGAAGGGAGGACTGAAGCTTTCTTT.

This chain links TRBV18 with TRBJ2-7; D is perhaps TRBD2 (5 bases). Germline CDR1 and CDR2: KGHSH and LQKENI. This CDR3 spans 13 amino acids. Deletions cut 2 bases from V and 2 bases from J, with 7 bases between. CDR3 in DNA: TGTGCCAGCTCACCAACTAGTACCTACGAGCAGTACTTC. Protein sequence: CASSPTSTYEQYF.

The V and J genes are TRBV12-3 or TRBV12-4 and TRBJ1-2; D call uncertain. This CDR3 comprises 12 residues. Trimming shortened V by 2 bases and J by 11 bases, and 12 bases separated the two germline ends. The CDR3 bases are TGTGCCAGCAGTTTATCCCGAACGGGGTACACCTTC. Its translation: CASSLSRTGYTF.